This entry concerns a single T cell receptor (beta chain). Its specific antigen is unknown. Base-call qualities are not available, and no considerably larger clone is one nucleotide away. The sample is drawn from a study of technical replicates of blood from several donors (dated by TCRdb to 2016 to 2017). To prepare the library, the immunoSEQ multiplex PCR assay was applied. Entries here come from immuneACCESS through TCRdb and include only in-frame sequences with V and J called. Some clones fail to appear in such tables; in the studies checked, an unresolved V gene covers under half of the shortfall, and the cause of the remainder is unknown. A total of 80,000 or so clones appear in this sample, around 94% of them only once. The ten top clones hold around 0.37% of the sample. From its cysteine to its phenylalanine, the CDR3 spans 14 amino acids. Left in the record is the CDR3 DNA by itself, 42 bases read in frame from the first base. V was cut back by 4 bases and J by 2 bases, leaving a gap of 12 bases between them. The germline V gene specifies MNHEY as CDR1 and SVGAGI as CDR2.

In this chain, TRBV6-5 is recombined with TRBJ2-7; a weak D assignment points to TRBD1 (6 bases agree). The clonotype originates from a human donor in good health. Source material: T cells isolated from PBMCs. The DNA reads TGTGCCAGCAGTTCAGGACGACAGGCCTACGAGCAGTACTTC. Its coded protein is CASSSGRQAYEQYF.